This T cell receptor (beta chain) derives from a study of CD8 T cells in Susac syndrome. In regard to this clonotype: The antigen is unknown.

An amount of RNA that ranged from about 0.45 to 1 ug was reverse transcribed with random hexamers. Coverage of TCR beta CDR3 amplification by immunoSEQ multiplex PCR extended to 54 Vbeta and 13 Jbeta. Using its own MiXCR run on the immunoSEQ multiplex PCR reads, TCRdb lists one record per CDR3 protein. The repertoire holds 75,000 to 80,000 distinct CDR3 sequences, with less than 95% as singletons. Bulk CD8+ and CD4+ cells came from magnetic negative isolation; CD8+ TEMRA by FACS. The CDR3 extends over 18 amino acids. V lost 7 bases and J 5 bases, leaving 29 bases between the germline ends. CDR1 and CDR2 from the germline V gene are ENHRY and SYGVKD. Overall study findings and caveats: Clonal CD8+ expansion in Susac was highest in TEMRA cells and active patients.

The TCR sequence derives from a human donor with Susac syndrome. The J gene is TRBJ1-1, the V gene TRBV10-3; D may be TRBD1 (6 bases). Sequenced: CD8+ T cells from PBMCs. The CDR3 nucleotides are TGTGCCATCATCCCCGCCATGGGACAAGAAAATCCGGGGACTGAAGCTTTCTTT. This sequence encodes CAIIPAMGQENPGTEAFF.